Below are 26 T cell receptor beta chains sequenced from a single sample in a study of identical twins. TCRdb analysed the 5' RACE reads with MiXCR anew, one entry per CDR3 protein. Altogether 500,000 to 650,000 distinct CDR3 sequences are present, about 20% being singletons, with the ten largest covering about 0.5%. The same data also went into a second study, on yellow fever vaccine responses in identical twins.

What was sequenced was CD4+ T cells sorted from blood. These TCRs come from a woman under 30 in good health.

The genes are TRBV28 and TRBJ2-7; TRBD1 might be the D (5 bases). The CDR3 spans 15 residues. Looked up from germline, CDR1 is MDHEN and CDR2 is SYDVKM. Trimming stripped 1 base from V and 2 bases from J, with 12 bases between. CDR3 amino acids: CASSLSGHRTYEQYV. The CDR3 DNA reads TGTGCCAGCAGTTTATCTGGACACCGAACCTACGAGCAGTACGTC.

This clonotype was observed a few times. The rearrangement links TRBV20-1 to TRBJ1-1; no reliable D call. Germline V lookup: CDR1 DFQATT, CDR2 SNEGSKA (reference sequence). There are 12 residues in the CDR3. V shed 2 bases and J shed 1 base, with 5 bases lying between them. This chain's CDR3 is CSARTANTEAFF. CDR3 sequence (DNA): TGCAGTGCTAGAACCGCGAACACTGAAGCTTTCTTT.

CDR3 protein: CASSLLGEGLVDEQFF. The CDR3 bases are TGTGCCAGCAGTTTACTCGGGGAGGGGTTGGTCGATGAGCAGTTCTTC. The gene calls are TRBV28 and TRBJ2-1, with 7 bases fitting TRBD2. The CDR3 is made up of 16 amino acids. The germline V gene encodes CDR1 MDHEN and CDR2 SYDVKM. Losses at the gene ends were 2 bases for V and 8 bases for J; bases not matched to a gene: 12.

The rearrangement uses TRBV7-6 and TRBJ2-2, with a tentative D call TRBD2 (6 bases). Trimming removed 3 bases from V and 2 bases from J, with 22 bases in between. This CDR3 contains 19 residues. Germline V gene lookup returns CDR1 SGHVS and CDR2 FNYEAQ. The CDR3 DNA is TGTGCCAGCAGCTTCTTTACGAACAAAGCGGGTAAAAACACCGGGGAGCTGTTTTTT. This sequence encodes CASSFFTNKAGKNTGELFF.

The V gene is TRBV11-3, the J gene TRBJ2-1; TRBD2 matches 14 bases. This CDR3 region has 17 residues. V lost 6 bases to trimming and J lost 6 bases; unmatched junction nucleotides: 10. Germline CDR1 SGHNT, CDR2 YENEEA. The CDR3 DNA is TGTGCCAGCAGTCTTTTTGCGGGACTAGCGGGAGTCAATGAGCAGTTCTTC. The encoded protein is CASSLFAGLAGVNEQFF.

This chain uses TRBV12-3 or TRBV12-4 with TRBJ1-1; D may be TRBD1 (6 bases). Trimming stripped 7 bases from V and 4 bases from J, with 16 bases between. The CDR3 totals 14 residues. The DNA for the CDR3 is TGTGCCAGCACCCTGGAGGGGGTCGGCACTGAAGCTTTCTTT. Translating gives CASTLEGVGTEAFF.

This clonotype was seen only a few times. The chain carries TRBV5-1 and TRBJ2-1; 10 nucleotides align to TRBD2. CDR3 length equals 15 residues. V lost 0 bases, J lost 6 bases, and 3 bases stayed unmatched. The germline gives CDR1 SGHRS, CDR2 YFSETQ. CDR3 sequence (DNA): TGCGCCAGCAGCTTGGATAGCGGGAGGACCAATGAGCAGTTCTTC. Translation gives CASSLDSGRTNEQFF.

This clonotype has a handful of counts. J is TRBJ2-1 and V is TRBV9; 8 nucleotides match TRBD2. CDR3 length: 17 residues. CDR1 and CDR2 (germline): SGDLS, YYNGEE. Trimming at V came to 7 bases and at J to 0 bases, leaving 12 bases not matched to a gene. The CDR3 sequence: CASAHTSGPSSYNEQFF. The DNA of the CDR3 is TGTGCCAGCGCGCACACTAGCGGACCCTCCTCCTACAATGAGCAGTTCTTC.

This clonotype was seen more than once but under ten times. V gene TRBV3-1 combines with J gene TRBJ2-7; 11 bases agree with TRBD2. This CDR3 has 15 amino acids. Germline CDR1 reads LGHDT; CDR2 reads YNNKEL (reference sequence). Losses at the gene ends were 2 bases for V and 7 bases for J; bases not matched to a gene: 7. CDR3 residues: CASSQTLAGGREQYF. The CDR3 nucleotides read TGTGCCAGCAGCCAAACCTTAGCGGGAGGGCGTGAGCAGTACTTC.

The rearrangement links TRBV20-1 to TRBJ2-7, with D unclear. V shed 4 bases and J shed 9 bases, with 16 bases lying between them. Germline assignment: CDR1 DFQATT and CDR2 SNEGSKA (reference sequence). The CDR3 is 12 residues long. CDR3 coding DNA: TGCAGTGCTATGACGGCAGGCATGGGGCAGTACTTC. Translation: CSAMTAGMGQYF.

This clonotype showed up just a few times. The CDR3 reads CSAREAGIKNTEAFF. CDR3 DNA sequence: TGCAGTGCTAGAGAAGCAGGCATTAAGAACACTGAAGCTTTCTTT. V usage is TRBV20-1 and J usage is TRBJ1-1; D is uncertain. Between the trimmed V and J ends, which lost 0 bases and 1 base, there was a span of 12 bases. The CDR3 spans 15 residues. Germline V gene sequence: CDR1 DFQATT, CDR2 SNEGSKA (reference sequence).

This clonotype was seen ten or more times. V is TRBV5-5 and J is TRBJ1-5; D possibly corresponds to TRBD1 (5 bases). The V and J ends lost 2 bases and 12 bases respectively, with 18 bases between them. Looked up from germline, CDR1 is SGHKS and CDR2 is YYEKEE (reference sequence). The CDR3 covers 14 residues. This chain's CDR3 is CASSFGAESLIQHF. The CDR3 nucleotides read TGTGCCAGCAGCTTCGGGGCCGAAAGTCTGATCCAGCATTTT.

In its sample, this clonotype was seen a few times. The J gene is TRBJ2-3, the V gene TRBV10-3; 7 bases agree with TRBD1. Germline V gene data show CDR1 as ENHRY and CDR2 as SYGVKD. The CDR3 is made up of 15 amino acids. The junction had 9 bases not matched to a gene; V was cut back by 3 bases and J by 6 bases. The CDR3 is CAISENRQGGDTQYF. CDR3 DNA sequence: TGTGCCATCAGTGAAAATAGACAGGGCGGCGATACGCAGTATTTT.

V and J are TRBV6-6 and TRBJ1-5; D remains ambiguous. This CDR3 has 13 amino acids. CDR1 is MNHNY and CDR2 is SVGAGI in the germline V gene (reference sequence). Trimming left V 5 bases short and J 7 bases short, with 12 bases between. CDR3 in amino acids: CASSHNPGQPQHF. The CDR3 region has the DNA TGTGCCAGCAGTCACAACCCCGGGCAGCCCCAGCATTTT.

The chain carries TRBV5-1 and TRBJ2-5, with D hard to call. The V and J ends lost 0 bases and 2 bases respectively, with 8 bases between them. The germline V gene has CDR1 SGHRS and CDR2 YFSETQ. This CDR3 is 14 amino acids long. The CDR3 sequence: CASSLDRQQETQYF. The DNA for the CDR3 is TGCGCCAGCAGCTTGGATCGTCAGCAAGAGACCCAGTACTTC.

The rearrangement joins TRBV20-1 to TRBJ2-5; the match to TRBD2 covers 7 bases. CDR3 length equals 14 residues. The J segment lost 7 bases and the V segment lost 0 bases, leaving 8 bases of the junction unmatched. Looked up from germline, CDR1 is DFQATT and CDR2 is SNEGSKA (reference sequence). The CDR3 nucleotides read TGCAGTGCTAGAGATGGGGCGGGAGCGGGGACCCAGTACTTC. Its protein product is CSARDGAGAGTQYF.

This clonotype was seen a handful of times. The chain carries TRBV9 and TRBJ2-1; possible D gene TRBD2, 6 bases. V was cut by 6 bases and J by 7 bases, with 17 bases left in between. The CDR3 totals 14 residues. The germline V gene has CDR1 SGDLS and CDR2 YYNGEE. CDR3 protein: CASTPAGPWNEQFF. CDR3 nucleotide sequence: TGTGCCAGCACGCCGGCGGGACCGTGGAATGAGCAGTTCTTC.

This rearrangement joins TRBV7-9 to TRBJ2-7, with D maybe TRBD2 (5 bases). V lost 1 base and J 7 bases, leaving 11 bases between the germline ends. This CDR3 has 13 amino acids. CDR1 and CDR2 from the germline V gene are SEHNR and FQNEAQ (reference sequence). CDR3 DNA sequence: TGTGCCAGCAGCTTAGGTCCGGGGTGGGAGCAGTACTTC. Translating gives CASSLGPGWEQYF.

V is TRBV10-2 and J is TRBJ2-7; 11 bases map to TRBD2. The CDR3 extends over 16 amino acids. Per the germline V gene, CDR1 is WSHSY and CDR2 is SAAADI. Unmatched junction bases numbered 6, after V lost 5 bases and J lost 0 bases. CDR3 region: CASSRVGLAASYEQYF. The CDR3, as DNA: TGCGCCAGCAGTCGTGTGGGACTAGCGGCCTCCTACGAGCAGTACTTC.

The chain has TRBV18 and TRBJ2-1; TRBD2 might be the D (5 bases). Germline CDR1 reads KGHSH; CDR2 reads LQKENI. This CDR3 is built from 14 residues. Trimming stripped 4 bases from V and 5 bases from J, with 12 bases between. CDR3 in amino acids: CASSLSRGNNEQFF. The DNA of the CDR3 is TGTGCCAGCTCACTCTCCCGGGGAAACAATGAGCAGTTCTTC. Supplemented by reference TRBV18 and TRBJ2-1, the full variable domain reads NAGVMQNPRHLVRRRGQEARLRCSPMKGHSHVYWYRQLPEEGLKFMVYLQKENIIDESGMPKERFSAEFPKEGPSILRIQQVVRGDSAAYFCASSLSRGNNEQFFGPGTRLTVL.

This clonotype was counted only a few times. The rearrangement links TRBV28 to TRBJ1-5; 7 bases line up with TRBD1. V dropped 8 bases and J dropped 6; count of bases not matched to a gene: 7. CDR1 and CDR2 (germline): MDHEN, SYDVKM. The CDR3 length is 13 residues. CDR3 nucleotide sequence: TGTGCCAGCCGGGACAGAGACACTCAGCCCCAGCATTTT. Encoded protein: CASRDRDTQPQHF.

The V call is TRBV18, the J call TRBJ2-2; D possibly corresponds to TRBD1 (5 bases). Germline assignment: CDR1 KGHSH and CDR2 LQKENI. V was clipped by 4 bases and J by 6 bases, with 9 bases between them. The length of the CDR3 is 13 residues. The CDR3 sequence: CASSQDISGELFF. The CDR3 nucleotides read TGTGCCAGCTCACAGGACATTTCCGGGGAGCTGTTTTTT.

The genes are TRBV6-1 and TRBJ2-3; D unclear. The germline gives CDR1 MNHNS, CDR2 SASEGT. This CDR3 is 14 amino acids long. The V end lost 0 bases, the J end lost 2 bases, and 6 bases lay between the germline ends. The CDR3 sequence: CASSEAGITDTQYF. The CDR3 coding sequence is TGTGCCAGCAGTGAAGCGGGGATCACAGATACGCAGTATTTT.

V and J are TRBV10-3 and TRBJ2-3; 10 bases match TRBD2. V lost 0 bases, J lost 1 base, and 7 bases stayed unmatched. The CDR3 runs 18 residues. The germline gives CDR1 ENHRY, CDR2 SYGVKD. DNA for the CDR3: TGTGCCATCAGTGAGTCGCCCAAAACTAGCGGGGGCACAGATACGCAGTATTTT. Translation gives CAISESPKTSGGTDTQYF.

There are many counts of this clonotype. V is TRBV12-3 or TRBV12-4 and J is TRBJ1-2; no clear D. The length of the CDR3 is 15 residues. With 10 bases removed from V and 0 bases from J, the gap between germline ends came to 18 bases. CDR3: CAISYESASNYGYTF. The CDR3 nucleotides are TGTGCCATATCCTACGAGTCAGCCTCTAACTATGGCTACACCTTC.

The CDR3 is CAINTRQGARNEQFF. DNA of the CDR3: TGTGCCATCAACACGAGACAGGGGGCTCGGAATGAGCAGTTCTTC. This sequence joins TRBV10-3 and TRBJ2-1; TRBD1 aligns across 10 bases. Germline V gene lookup returns CDR1 ENHRY and CDR2 SYGVKD. With 7 bases clipped from V and 7 bases from J, the junction kept 10 bases outside the gene matches. The CDR3 contains 15 residues.